A selection of T cell receptor beta chains follows, all from one sample in a study of T cells in Graves' hyperthyroidism and ophthalmopathy. TCRdb passed the multiplex PCR reads through MiXCR, listing each CDR3 protein once. The sample contains 450,000 to 650,000 distinct CDR3 sequences, roughly 15% of which appear only once. The material sequenced was blood. Receptor source: a woman aged 18-35 years with Graves' ophthalmopathy. CDR3s leave out the opening cysteine and the closing phenylalanine or tryptophan.

TRBV25-1 9 ASVGPDGYT
TRBV7-9 15 ASSLAIGLAEYNEQF
TRBV5-1 14 ASSLPRGSSHYGYT
TRBV6-2/TRBV6-3 11 ASSYDTNQPQH
TRBV10-3 14 AISESSGRAENEQF
TRBV28 13 ASSPRQERNTEAF
TRBV4-1 14 ASSPTYGGTNYGYT
TRBV28 12 ASSLLGVLGEAF
TRBV5-8 13 ASSTPTSGRGEQY
TRBV27 15 ASSSLLAGGTYNEQF
TRBV30 13 AWERGGAGDSPLH
TRBV5-1 13 ASSLGTRNTDTQY
TRBV7-2 11 ASRTVDGNTIY
TRBV28 12 ASSPREGRGEQF
TRBV28 16 ASSRGWGEPARDGELF
TRBV20-1 13 SAPSVREATDTQY
TRBV9 15 ASSAPMTSGGYNEQF
TRBV28 10 ASSSPPGEAF
TRBV6-1 11 ASLSYDFSEAF
TRBV20-1 11 SARDRLKLTQY
TRBV20-1 11 SATEGQGLGYT
TRBV9 12 ASSVDSGLNEQF
TRBV18 12 ASSPQRGDTEAF
TRBV19 11 ASSNQGSAEAF
TRBV7-9 15 ASSLVPRQGLTTPLH
TRBV18 15 ASSAMGSLGSGNTIY
TRBV7-2 14 ASSQDPTTGVYEQY
TRBV5-1 12 ASSLSGKDYGYT
TRBV7-2 12 ASSLRTSYNEQF
TRBV2 14 ASSVQRGGQADTQY
TRBV11-2 14 ASSTPGTGFNSPLH
TRBV5-1 13 ASSVDRGLSSPLH
TRBV7-8 14 ASSTISYPSSYEQY
TRBV25-1 15 ASSASVGGAATDTQY
TRBV30 12 AWKRGPGAEKLF
TRBV18 14 ASSPGTLYLYNEQF
TRBV3-1 12 ASTIGQPGSPLH
TRBV15 13 ATSRVLIAKNIQY
TRBV11-2 14 ASSLVRGREVYEQY
TRBV11-2 12 ASSYGTGGNEQF
TRBV7-3 13 ASSPHRSMGYEQY
TRBV28 13 ASSFSRTGADGYT
TRBV6-1 11 ASRRGTRYEQY
TRBV7-2 13 ASSLGAGPYNEQF
TRBV20-1 12 SARSRQGHTEAF
TRBV29-1 13 SVEGLGWGQETQY
TRBV7-9 15 ASSLGYRGANTGELF
TRBV27 13 ASSLSEGGRGPQH
TRBV6-1 9 ASRTGDTQY
TRBV4-3 13 ASSQVPGANYGYT
TRBV20-1 11 SASQSGREKLF
TRBV24-1 17 ATSDATGTGSSGANVLT
TRBV27 22 ASSQPTGLGEREVPTSSYNEQF